This T cell receptor beta chain appears in the sequencing data of a study of T cells in Graves' hyperthyroidism and ophthalmopathy. This clonotype was observed a handful of times. Amplification targeted TCR beta CDR3 regions from RNA transcripts. The primer set for the first-round RT-PCR of the TCR CDR3 was HTBI. TCRdb ran MiXCR on the multiplex PCR reads and lists one entry per CDR3 protein. The sample holds a few hundred thousand distinct CDR3 sequences, 15% to 20% seen once. From germline, CDR1 is LNHDA and CDR2 SQIVND (reference sequence). The CDR3 has 16 amino acids. The V end lost 3 bases, the J end lost 4 bases, and 13 bases lay between the germline ends.

This sequence joins TRBV19 and TRBJ2-6; TRBD2 might be the D (7 bases). The sequenced sample consisted of blood. This clonotype originated in a woman in her thirties or forties with Graves' ophthalmopathy. In DNA form, the CDR3 reads TGTGCCAGTAGTATCCGGGGGGCGGAAGGGGCCAACGTCCTGACTTTC. This codes for CASSIRGAEGANVLTF.